This T cell receptor beta chain originates from a study of shared clonotypes between healthy human individuals. Sequencing was performed with immunoSEQ multiplex PCR; in TCRdb, only in-frame clones are kept and a portion is missing. The sample consists of 700,000 to 950,000 clones, about 96% of them appearing once. With regard to this clone: What it recognizes is unknown.

CDR3 length: 13 residues. V trimming: 4 bases; J trimming: 5 bases; junction bases outside the gene matches: 4. The germline V gene has CDR1 SEHNR and CDR2 FQNEAQ (reference sequence). CD45RO-negative, CCR7-positively selected cells formed the naive CD8 fraction, excluding terminally differentiated effector memory CD45RA+ cells. Study results and caveats: Generation probabilities were higher for clonotypes shared across all four sorted-subset donors than for unshared ones.

The receptor's source is a man between 25 and 39 years old in good health. Source material: naive CD8+ T cells sorted from blood. This rearrangement joins TRBV7-9 to TRBJ2-7; TRBD2 matches 8 bases. The DNA for the CDR3 is TGTGCCAGCAGCTCCCGGGGGGGGGACGAGCAGTACTTC. It encodes CASSSRGGDEQYF.